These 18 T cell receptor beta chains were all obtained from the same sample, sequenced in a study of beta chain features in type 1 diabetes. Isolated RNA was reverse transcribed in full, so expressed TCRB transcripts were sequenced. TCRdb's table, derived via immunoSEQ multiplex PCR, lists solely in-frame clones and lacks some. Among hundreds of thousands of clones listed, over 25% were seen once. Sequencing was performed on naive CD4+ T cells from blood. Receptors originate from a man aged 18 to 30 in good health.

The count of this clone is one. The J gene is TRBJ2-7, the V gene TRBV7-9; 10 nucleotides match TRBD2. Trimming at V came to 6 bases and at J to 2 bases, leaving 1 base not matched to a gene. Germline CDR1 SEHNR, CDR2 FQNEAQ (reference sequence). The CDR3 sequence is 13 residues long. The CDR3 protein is CASSSGGPYEQYF. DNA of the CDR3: TGTGCCAGCAGTAGCGGGGGGCCCTACGAGCAGTACTTC.

In nucleotides, the CDR3 is TGCGCCAGCAGCCAAGGTGGCTACTACAATGAGCAGTTCTTC. Translated, it gives CASSQGGYYNEQFF. The gene calls are TRBV4-3 and TRBJ2-1; unclear D gene. Germline V lookup: CDR1 LGHNA, CDR2 YSLEER. Trimming removed 1 base at V and 3 bases at J, with 7 bases between. The CDR3 extends over 14 amino acids.

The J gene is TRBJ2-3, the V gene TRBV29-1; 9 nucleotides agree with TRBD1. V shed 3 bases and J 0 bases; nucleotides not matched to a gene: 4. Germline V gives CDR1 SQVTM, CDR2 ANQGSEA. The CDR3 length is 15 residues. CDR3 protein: CSVDPTGGSTDTQYF. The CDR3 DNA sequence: TGCAGCGTTGACCCGACAGGGGGGAGCACAGATACGCAGTATTTT.

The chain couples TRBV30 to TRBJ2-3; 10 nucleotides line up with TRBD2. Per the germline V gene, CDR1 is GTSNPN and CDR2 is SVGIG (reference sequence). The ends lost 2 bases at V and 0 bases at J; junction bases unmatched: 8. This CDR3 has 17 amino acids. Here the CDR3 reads CAWSRQGLADSTDTQYF. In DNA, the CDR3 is TGTGCCTGGAGTCGCCAAGGACTAGCGGATAGCACAGATACGCAGTATTTT. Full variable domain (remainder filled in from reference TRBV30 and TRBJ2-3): SQTIHQWPATLVQPVGSPLSLECTVEGTSNPNLYWYRQAAGRGLQLLFYSVGIGQISSEVPQNLSASRPQDRQFILSSKKLLLSDSGFYLCAWSRQGLADSTDTQYFGPGTRLTVL.

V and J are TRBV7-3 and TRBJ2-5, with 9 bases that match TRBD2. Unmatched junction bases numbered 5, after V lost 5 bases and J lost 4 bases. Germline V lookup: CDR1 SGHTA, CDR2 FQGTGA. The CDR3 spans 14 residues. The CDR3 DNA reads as TGTGCCAGCAGCAGAGCGGGAGGAGGAGAGACCCAGTACTTC. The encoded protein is CASSRAGGGETQYF.

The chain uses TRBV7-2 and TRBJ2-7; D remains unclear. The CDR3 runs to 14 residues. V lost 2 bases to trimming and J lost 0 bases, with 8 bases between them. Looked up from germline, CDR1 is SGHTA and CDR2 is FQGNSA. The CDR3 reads CASSLKGPSYEQYF. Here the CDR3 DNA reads TGTGCCAGCAGCTTAAAAGGCCCCTCCTACGAGCAGTACTTC.

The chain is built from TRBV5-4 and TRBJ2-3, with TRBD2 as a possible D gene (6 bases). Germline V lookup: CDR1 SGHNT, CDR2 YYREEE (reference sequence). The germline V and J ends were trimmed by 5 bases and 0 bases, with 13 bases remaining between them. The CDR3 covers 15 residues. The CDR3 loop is CASRDPSGSTDTQYF. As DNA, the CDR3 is TGTGCCAGCAGGGACCCGAGCGGGAGCACAGATACGCAGTATTTT.

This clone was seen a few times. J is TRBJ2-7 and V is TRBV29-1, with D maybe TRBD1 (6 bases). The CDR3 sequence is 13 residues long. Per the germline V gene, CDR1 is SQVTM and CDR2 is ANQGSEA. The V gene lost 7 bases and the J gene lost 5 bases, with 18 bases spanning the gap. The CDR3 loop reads CSALPKQGHEQYF. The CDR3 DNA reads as TGCAGCGCCCTACCGAAACAGGGCCACGAGCAGTACTTC.

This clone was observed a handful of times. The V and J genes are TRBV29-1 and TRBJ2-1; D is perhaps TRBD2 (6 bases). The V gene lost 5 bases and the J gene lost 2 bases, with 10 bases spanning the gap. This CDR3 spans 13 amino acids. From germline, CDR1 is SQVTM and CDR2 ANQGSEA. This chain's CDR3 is CSVRGLPYNEQFF. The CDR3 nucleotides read TGCAGCGTTAGGGGACTTCCCTACAATGAGCAGTTCTTC.

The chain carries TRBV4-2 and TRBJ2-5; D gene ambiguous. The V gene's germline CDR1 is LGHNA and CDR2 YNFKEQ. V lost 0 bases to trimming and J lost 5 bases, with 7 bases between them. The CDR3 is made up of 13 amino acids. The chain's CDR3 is CASSQEIRETQYF. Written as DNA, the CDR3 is TGTGCCAGCAGCCAAGAGATCAGGGAGACCCAGTACTTC.

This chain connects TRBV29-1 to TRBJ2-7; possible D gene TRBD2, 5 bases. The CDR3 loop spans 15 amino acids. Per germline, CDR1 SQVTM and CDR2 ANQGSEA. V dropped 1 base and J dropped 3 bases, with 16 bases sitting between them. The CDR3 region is CSVEGSGLNIYEQYF. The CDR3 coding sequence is TGCAGCGTTGAAGGGTCGGGATTGAATATCTACGAGCAGTACTTC.

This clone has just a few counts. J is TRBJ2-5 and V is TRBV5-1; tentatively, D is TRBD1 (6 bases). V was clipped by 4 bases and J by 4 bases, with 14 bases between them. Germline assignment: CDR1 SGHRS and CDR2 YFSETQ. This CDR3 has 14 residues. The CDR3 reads CASSVRDTSETQYF. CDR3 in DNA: TGCGCCAGCAGCGTCCGGGACACCTCAGAGACCCAGTACTTC.

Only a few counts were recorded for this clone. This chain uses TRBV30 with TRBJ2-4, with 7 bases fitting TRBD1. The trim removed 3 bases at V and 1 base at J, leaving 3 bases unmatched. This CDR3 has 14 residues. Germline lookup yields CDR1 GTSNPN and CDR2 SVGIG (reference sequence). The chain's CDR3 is CAWRLQGAKNIQYF. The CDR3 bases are TGTGCCTGGAGATTACAGGGGGCCAAAAACATTCAGTACTTC.

Here the CDR3 reads CAWARGKGAETQYF. In DNA, the CDR3 is TGTGCCTGGGCTCGCGGGAAGGGGGCCGAGACCCAGTACTTC. This chain joins TRBV30 and TRBJ2-5; D is perhaps TRBD1 (7 bases). CDR1 and CDR2 (germline): GTSNPN, SVGIG (reference sequence). V was clipped by 5 bases and J by 5 bases, with 18 bases between them. This CDR3 is built from 14 residues.

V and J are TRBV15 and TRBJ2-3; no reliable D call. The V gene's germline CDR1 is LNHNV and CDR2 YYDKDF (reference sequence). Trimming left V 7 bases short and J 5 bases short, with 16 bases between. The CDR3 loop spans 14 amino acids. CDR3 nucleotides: TGTGCCACCACCATAAGGCGGAGCTTAGATACGCAGTATTTT. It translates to CATTIRRSLDTQYF. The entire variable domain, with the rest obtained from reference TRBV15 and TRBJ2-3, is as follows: DAMVIQNPRYQVTQFGKPVTLSCSQTLNHNVMYWYQQKSSQAPKLLFHYYDKDFNNEADTPDNFQSRRPNTSFCFLDIRSPGLGDTAMYLCATTIRRSLDTQYFGPGTRLTVL.

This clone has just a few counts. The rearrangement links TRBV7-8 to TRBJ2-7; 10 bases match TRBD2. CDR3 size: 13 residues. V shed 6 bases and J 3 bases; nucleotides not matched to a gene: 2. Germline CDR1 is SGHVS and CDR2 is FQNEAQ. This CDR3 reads CASSRTSGYEQYF. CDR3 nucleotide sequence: TGTGCCAGCAGTCGGACTAGCGGCTACGAGCAGTACTTC.

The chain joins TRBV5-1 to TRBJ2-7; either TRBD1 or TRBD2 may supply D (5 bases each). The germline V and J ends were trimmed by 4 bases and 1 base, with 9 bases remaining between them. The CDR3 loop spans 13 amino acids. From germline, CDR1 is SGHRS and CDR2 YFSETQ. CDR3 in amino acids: CASSRDDSYEQYF. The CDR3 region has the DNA TGCGCCAGCAGCAGGGACGATTCCTACGAGCAGTACTTC.

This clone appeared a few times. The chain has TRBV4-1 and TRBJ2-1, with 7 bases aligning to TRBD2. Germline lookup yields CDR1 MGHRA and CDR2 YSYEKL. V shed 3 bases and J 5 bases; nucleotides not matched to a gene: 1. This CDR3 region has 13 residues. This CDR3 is CASSQRENNEQFF. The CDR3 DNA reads TGCGCCAGCAGCCAGCGGGAGAACAATGAGCAGTTCTTC.